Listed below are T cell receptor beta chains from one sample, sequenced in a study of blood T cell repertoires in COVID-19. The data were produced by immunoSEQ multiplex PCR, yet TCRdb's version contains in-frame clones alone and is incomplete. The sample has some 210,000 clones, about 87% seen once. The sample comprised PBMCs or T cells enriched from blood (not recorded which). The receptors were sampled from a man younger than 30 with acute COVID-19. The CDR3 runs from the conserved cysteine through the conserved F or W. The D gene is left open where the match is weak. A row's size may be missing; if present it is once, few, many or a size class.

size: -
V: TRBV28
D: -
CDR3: CASSLLSGANVLTF

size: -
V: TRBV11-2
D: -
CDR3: CASSAREFQETQYF

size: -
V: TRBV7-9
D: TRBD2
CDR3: CASIDGTRPSYEQYF

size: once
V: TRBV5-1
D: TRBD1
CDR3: CASSLAPLQGARNEQFF

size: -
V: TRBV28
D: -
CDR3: CASSIYGGLGYTF

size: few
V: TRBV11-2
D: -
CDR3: CASSLEPGLTIYNEQFF

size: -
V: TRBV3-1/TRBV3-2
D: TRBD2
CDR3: CASSQEWTSGRGLGDTQYF

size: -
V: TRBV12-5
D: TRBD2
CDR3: CASGLVWGGTQYF

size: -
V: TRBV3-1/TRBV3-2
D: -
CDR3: CASSQDLNQPQHF

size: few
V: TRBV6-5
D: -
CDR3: CASNIFYEQYF